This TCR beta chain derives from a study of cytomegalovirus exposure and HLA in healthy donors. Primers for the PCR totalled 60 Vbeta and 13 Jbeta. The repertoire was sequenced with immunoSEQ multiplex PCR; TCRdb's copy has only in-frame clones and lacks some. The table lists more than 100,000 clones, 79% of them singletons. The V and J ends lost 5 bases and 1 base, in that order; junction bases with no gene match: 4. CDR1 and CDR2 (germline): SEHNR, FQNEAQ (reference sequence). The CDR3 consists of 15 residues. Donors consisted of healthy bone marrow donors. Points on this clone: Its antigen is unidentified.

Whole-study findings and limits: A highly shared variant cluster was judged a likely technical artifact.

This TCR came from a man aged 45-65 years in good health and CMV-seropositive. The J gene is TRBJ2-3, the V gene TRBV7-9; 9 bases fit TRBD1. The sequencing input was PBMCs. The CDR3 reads CASSARDRGTDTQYF. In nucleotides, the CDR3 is TGTGCCAGCAGCGCCAGGGACAGGGGCACAGATACGCAGTATTTT.